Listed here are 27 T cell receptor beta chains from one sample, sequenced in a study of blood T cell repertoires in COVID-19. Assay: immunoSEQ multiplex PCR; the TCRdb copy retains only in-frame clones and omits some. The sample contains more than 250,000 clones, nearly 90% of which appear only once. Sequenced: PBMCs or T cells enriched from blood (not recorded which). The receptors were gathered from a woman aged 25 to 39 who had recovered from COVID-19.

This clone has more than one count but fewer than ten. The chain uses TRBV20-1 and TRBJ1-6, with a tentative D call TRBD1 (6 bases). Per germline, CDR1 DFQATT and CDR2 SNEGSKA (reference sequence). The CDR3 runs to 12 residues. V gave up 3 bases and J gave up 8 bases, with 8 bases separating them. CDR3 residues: CSASRQDSPLHF. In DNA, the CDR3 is TGCAGTGCTAGTCGACAGGATTCACCCCTCCACTTT.

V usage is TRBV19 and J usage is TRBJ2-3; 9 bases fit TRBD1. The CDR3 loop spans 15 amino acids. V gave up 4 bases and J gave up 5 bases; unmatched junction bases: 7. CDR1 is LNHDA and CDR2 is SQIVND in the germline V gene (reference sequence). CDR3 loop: CASSTGTGFEDTQYF. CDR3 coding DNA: TGTGCCAGTAGTACGGGGACAGGGTTCGAAGATACGCAGTATTTT.

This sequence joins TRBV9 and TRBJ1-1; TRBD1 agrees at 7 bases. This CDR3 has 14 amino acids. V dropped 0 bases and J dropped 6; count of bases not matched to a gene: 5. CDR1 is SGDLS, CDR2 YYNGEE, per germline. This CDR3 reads CASSVVGTAAEAFF. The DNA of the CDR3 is TGTGCCAGCAGCGTAGTCGGGACAGCAGCTGAAGCTTTCTTT.

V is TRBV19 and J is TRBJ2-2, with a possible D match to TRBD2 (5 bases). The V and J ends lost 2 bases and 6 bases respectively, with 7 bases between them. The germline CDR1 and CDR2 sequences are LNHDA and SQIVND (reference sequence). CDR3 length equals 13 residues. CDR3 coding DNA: TGTGCCAGTAGTATAACGAGGGCCGGGGAGCTGTTTTTT. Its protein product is CASSITRAGELFF.

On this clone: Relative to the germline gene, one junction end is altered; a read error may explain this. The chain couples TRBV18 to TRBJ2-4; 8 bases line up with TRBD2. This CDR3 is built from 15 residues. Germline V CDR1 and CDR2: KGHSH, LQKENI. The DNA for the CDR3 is TGTGCCAGCTCGCCACCCGGGACTAGTCTCGGCATTCAGTACTTC. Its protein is CASSPPGTSLGIQYF.

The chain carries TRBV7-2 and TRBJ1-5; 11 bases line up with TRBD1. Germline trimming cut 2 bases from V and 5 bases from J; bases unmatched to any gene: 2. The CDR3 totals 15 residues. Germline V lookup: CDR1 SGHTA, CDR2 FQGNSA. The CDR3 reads CASSLRTGGDQPQHF. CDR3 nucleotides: TGTGCCAGCAGCTTAAGGACAGGGGGCGATCAGCCCCAGCATTTT.

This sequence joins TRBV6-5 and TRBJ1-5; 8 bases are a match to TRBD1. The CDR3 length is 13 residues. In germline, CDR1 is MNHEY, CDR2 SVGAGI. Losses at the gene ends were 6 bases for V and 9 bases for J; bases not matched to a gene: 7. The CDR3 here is CASSPTGVSPQHF. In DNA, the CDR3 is TGTGCCAGCAGCCCGACAGGGGTGTCGCCCCAGCATTTT.

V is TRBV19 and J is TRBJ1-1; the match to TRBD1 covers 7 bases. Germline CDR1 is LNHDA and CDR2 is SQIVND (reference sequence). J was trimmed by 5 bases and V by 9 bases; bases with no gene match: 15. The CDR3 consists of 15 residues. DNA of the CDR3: TGTGCCAGCGGAACCCAGAGACAGGGTTCGACTGAAGCTTTCTTT. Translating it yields CASGTQRQGSTEAFF.

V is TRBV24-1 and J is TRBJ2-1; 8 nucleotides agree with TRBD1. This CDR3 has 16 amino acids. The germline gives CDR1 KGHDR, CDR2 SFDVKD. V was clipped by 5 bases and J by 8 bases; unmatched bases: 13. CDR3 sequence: CATSGAGTGSLDEQFF. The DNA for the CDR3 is TGTGCCACCAGTGGGGCCGGGACAGGATCTCTCGATGAGCAGTTCTTC.

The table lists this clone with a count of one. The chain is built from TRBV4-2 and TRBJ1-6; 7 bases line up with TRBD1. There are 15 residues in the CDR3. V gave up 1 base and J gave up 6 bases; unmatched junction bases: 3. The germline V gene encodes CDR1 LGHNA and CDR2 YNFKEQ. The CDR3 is CASSQGTGSNSPLHF. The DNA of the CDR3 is TGTGCCAGCAGCCAAGGGACAGGCAGTAATTCACCCCTCCACTTT.

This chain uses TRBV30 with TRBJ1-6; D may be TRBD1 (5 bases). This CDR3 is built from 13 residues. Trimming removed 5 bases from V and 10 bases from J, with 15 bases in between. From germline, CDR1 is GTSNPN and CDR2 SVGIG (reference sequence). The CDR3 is CAWGALGGSPLHF. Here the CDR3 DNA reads TGTGCCTGGGGGGCTTTGGGCGGGTCACCCCTCCACTTT. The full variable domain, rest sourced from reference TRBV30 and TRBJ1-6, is SQTIHQWPATLVQPVGSPLSLECTVEGTSNPNLYWYRQAAGRGLQLLFYSVGIGQISSEVPQNLSASRPQDRQFILSSKKLLLSDSGFYLCAWGALGGSPLHFGNGTRLTVT.

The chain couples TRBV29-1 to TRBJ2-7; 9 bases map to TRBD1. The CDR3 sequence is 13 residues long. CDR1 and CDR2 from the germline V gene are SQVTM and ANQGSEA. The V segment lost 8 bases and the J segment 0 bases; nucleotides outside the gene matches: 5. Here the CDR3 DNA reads TGCAGCTTCCGGGACAGGGCCTCCTACGAGCAGTACTTC. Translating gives CSFRDRASYEQYF.

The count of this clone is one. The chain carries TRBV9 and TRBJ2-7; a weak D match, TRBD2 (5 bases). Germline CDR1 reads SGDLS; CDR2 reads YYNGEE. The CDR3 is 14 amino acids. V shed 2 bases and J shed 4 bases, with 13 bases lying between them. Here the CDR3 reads CASSVSSKGYEQYF. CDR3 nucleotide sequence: TGTGCCAGCAGCGTCTCTAGCAAAGGGTACGAGCAGTACTTC.

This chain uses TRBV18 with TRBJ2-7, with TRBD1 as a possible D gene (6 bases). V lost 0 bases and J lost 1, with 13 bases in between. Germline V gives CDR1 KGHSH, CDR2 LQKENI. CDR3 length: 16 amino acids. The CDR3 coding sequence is TGTGCCAGCTCACCACCGGCAGGGGTGGGATCCTACGAGCAGTACTTC. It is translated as CASSPPAGVGSYEQYF.

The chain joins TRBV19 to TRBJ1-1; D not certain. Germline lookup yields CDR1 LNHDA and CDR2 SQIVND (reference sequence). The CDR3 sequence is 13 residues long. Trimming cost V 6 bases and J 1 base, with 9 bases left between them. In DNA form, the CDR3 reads TGTGCCAGTAGGAACCGCGGGAACACTGAAGCTTTCTTT. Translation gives CASRNRGNTEAFF. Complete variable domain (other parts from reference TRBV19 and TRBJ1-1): DGGITQSPKYLFRKEGQNVTLSCEQNLNHDAMYWYRQDPGQGLRLIYYSQIVNDFQKGDIAEGYSVSREKKESFPLTVTSAQKNPTAFYLCASRNRGNTEAFFGQGTRLTVV.

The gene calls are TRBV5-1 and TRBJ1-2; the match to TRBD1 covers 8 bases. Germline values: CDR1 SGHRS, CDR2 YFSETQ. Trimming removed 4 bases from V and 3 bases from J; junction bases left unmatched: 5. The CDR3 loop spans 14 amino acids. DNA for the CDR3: TGCGCCAGCAGCGACGCACAGGGGGACTATGGCTACACCTTC. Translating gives CASSDAQGDYGYTF. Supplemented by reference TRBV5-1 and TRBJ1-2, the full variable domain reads KAGVTQTPRYLIKTRGQQVTLSCSPISGHRSVSWYQQTPGQGLQFLFEYFSETQRNKGNFPGRFSGRQFSNSRSEMNVSTLELGDSALYLCASSDAQGDYGYTFGSGTRLTVV.

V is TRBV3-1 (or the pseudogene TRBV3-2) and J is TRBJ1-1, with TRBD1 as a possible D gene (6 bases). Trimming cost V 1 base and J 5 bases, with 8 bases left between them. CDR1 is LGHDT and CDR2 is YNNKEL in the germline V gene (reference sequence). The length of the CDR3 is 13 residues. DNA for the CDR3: TGTGCCAGCAGCCAAGGAGGGACAACTGAAGCTTTCTTT. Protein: CASSQGGTTEAFF.

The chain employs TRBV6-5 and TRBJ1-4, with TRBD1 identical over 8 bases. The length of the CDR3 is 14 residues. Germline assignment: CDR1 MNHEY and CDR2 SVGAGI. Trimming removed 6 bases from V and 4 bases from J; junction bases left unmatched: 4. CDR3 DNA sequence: TGTGCCAGCAGCCGCGGACAGGGTAATGAAAAACTGTTTTTT. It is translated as CASSRGQGNEKLFF.

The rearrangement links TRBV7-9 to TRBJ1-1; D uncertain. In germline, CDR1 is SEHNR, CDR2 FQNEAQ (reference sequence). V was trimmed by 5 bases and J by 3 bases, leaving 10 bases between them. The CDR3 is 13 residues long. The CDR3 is CASSPSRDTEAFF. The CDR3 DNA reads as TGTGCCAGCAGCCCCTCGAGGGACACTGAAGCTTTCTTT.

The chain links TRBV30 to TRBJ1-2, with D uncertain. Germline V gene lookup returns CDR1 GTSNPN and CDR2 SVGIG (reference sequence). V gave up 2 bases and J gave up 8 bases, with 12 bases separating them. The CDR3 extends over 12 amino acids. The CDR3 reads CAWSIASWGYTF. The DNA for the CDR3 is TGTGCCTGGAGTATAGCCAGTTGGGGCTACACCTTC.

The chain's CDR3 is CASGQGADTEAFF. The CDR3 DNA reads as TGTGCCAGTGGACAGGGGGCAGACACTGAAGCTTTCTTT. This chain uses TRBV19 with TRBJ1-1, with 11 bases that match TRBD1. Trimming removed 8 bases from V and 3 bases from J; junction bases left unmatched: 2. The CDR3 is 13 amino acids. Looked up from germline, CDR1 is LNHDA and CDR2 is SQIVND (reference sequence).

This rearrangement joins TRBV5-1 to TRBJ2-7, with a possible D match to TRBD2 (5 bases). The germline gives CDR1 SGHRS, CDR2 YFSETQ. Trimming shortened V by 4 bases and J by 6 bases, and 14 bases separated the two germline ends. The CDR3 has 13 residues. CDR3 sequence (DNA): TGCGCCAGCAGCACTGTCCGGGGAAGCGAGCAGTACTTC. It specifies CASSTVRGSEQYF.

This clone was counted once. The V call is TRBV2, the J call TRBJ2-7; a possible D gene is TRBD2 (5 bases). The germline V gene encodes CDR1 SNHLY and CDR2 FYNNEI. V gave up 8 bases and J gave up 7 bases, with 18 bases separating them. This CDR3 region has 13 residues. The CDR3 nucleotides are TGTGCCAGCCAGTGGACTCCGAGATGGGAGCAGTACTTC. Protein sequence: CASQWTPRWEQYF.

The CDR3 coding sequence is TGTGCCAGCAGTGACGGCGGGGGGCAAGGAGATACGCAGTATTTT. Translated, it gives CASSDGGGQGDTQYF. V gene TRBV6-4 combines with J gene TRBJ2-3; 8 bases align to TRBD2. CDR3 size: 15 residues. J was trimmed by 5 bases and V by 2 bases; bases with no gene match: 6. Germline assignment: CDR1 MRHNA and CDR2 SNTAGT.

The CDR3 DNA reads TGTGCCAGCAGCCGGACAGGGTTAAGCAATCAGCCCCAGCATTTT. Translated, it gives CASSRTGLSNQPQHF. J is TRBJ1-5 and V is TRBV7-8, with 8 bases matching TRBD1. The V gene's germline CDR1 is SGHVS and CDR2 FQNEAQ. The CDR3 loop spans 15 amino acids. V lost 5 bases, J lost 1 base, and 4 bases stayed unmatched.

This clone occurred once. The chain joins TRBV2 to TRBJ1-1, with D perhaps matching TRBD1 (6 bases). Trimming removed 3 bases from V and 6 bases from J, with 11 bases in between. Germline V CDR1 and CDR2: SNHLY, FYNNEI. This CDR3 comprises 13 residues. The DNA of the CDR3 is TGTGCCAGCAGTGAGGACAGACCCTCTGAAGCTTTCTTT. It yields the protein CASSEDRPSEAFF.

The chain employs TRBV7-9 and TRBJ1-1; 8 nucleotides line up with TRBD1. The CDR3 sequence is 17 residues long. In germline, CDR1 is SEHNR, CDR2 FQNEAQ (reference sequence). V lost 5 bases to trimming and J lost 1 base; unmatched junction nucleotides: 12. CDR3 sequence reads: CASSPRGQGLPNTEAFF. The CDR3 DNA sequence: TGTGCCAGCAGCCCCCGAGGACAGGGCCTACCGAACACTGAAGCTTTCTTT. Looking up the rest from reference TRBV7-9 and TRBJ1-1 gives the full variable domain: DTGVSQNPRHKITKRGQNVTFRCDPISEHNRLYWYRQTLGQGPEFLTYFQNEAQLEKSRLLSDRFSAERPKGSFSTLEIQRTEQGDSAMYLCASSPRGQGLPNTEAFFGQGTRLTVV.